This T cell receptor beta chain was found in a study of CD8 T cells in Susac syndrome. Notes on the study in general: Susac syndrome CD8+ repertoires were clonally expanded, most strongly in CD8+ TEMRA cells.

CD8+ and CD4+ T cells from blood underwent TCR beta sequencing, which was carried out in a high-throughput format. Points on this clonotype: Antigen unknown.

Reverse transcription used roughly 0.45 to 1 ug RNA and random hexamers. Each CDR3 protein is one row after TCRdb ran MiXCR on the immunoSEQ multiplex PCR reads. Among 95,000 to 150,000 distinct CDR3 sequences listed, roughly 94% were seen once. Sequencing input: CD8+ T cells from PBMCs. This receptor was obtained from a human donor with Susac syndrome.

The CDR3, as DNA: TGTGCCACCAGCAGAGAGGGGGTCGTAGGAGCTTTCTTT. Its translation is CATSREGVVGAFF. V usage is TRBV15 and J usage is TRBJ1-1, with D tentatively TRBD1 (5 bases). In germline, CDR1 is LNHNV, CDR2 YYDKDF (reference sequence). The CDR3 sequence is 13 residues long. Trimming shortened V by 0 bases and J by 10 bases, and 12 bases separated the two germline ends.